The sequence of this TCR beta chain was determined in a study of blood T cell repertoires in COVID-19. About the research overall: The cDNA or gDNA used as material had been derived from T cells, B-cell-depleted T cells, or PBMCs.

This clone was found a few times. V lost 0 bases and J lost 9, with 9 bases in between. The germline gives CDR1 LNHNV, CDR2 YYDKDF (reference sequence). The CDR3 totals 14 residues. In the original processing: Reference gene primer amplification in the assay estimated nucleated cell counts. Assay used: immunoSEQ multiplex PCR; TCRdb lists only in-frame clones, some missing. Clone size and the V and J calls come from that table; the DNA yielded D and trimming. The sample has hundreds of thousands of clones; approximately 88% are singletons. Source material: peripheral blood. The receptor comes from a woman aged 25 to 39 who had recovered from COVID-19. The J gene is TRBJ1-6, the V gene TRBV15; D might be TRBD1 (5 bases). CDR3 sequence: CATSRDLGGSPLHF. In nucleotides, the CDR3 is TGTGCCACCAGCAGAGATTTGGGGGGTTCACCCCTCCACTTT. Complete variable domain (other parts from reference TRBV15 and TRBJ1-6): DAMVIQNPRYQVTQFGKPVTLSCSQTLNHNVMYWYQQKSSQAPKLLFHYYDKDFNNEADTPDNFQSRRPNTSFCFLDIRSPGLGDTAMYLCATSRDLGGSPLHFGNGTRLTVT.